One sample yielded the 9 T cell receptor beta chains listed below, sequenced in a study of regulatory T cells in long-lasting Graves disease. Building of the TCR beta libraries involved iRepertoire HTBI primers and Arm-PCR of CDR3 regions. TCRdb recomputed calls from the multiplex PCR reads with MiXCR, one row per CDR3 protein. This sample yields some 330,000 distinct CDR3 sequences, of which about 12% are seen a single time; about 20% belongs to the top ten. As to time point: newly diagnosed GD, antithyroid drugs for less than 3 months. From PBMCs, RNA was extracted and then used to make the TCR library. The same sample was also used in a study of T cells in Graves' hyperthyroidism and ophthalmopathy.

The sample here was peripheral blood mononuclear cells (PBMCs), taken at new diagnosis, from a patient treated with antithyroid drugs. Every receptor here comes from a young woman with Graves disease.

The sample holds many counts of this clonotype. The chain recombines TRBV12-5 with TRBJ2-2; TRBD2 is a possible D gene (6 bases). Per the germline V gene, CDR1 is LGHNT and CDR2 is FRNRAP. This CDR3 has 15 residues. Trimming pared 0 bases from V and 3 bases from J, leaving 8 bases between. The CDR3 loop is CASGLVRGYTGELFF. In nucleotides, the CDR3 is TGTGCTAGTGGTTTGGTACGGGGGTACACCGGGGAGCTGTTTTTT.

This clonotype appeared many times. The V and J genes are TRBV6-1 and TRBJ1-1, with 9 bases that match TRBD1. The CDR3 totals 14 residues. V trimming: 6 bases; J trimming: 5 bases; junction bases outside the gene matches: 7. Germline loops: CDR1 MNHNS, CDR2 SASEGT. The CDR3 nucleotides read TGTGCCAGCAGATCCGGGACAGGGTGGACTGAAGCTTTCTTT. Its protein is CASRSGTGWTEAFF.

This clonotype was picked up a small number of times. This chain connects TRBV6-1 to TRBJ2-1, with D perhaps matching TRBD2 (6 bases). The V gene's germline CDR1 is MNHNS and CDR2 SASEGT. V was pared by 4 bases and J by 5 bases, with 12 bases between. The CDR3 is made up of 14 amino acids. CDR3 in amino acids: CASSVWDLNNEQFF. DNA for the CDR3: TGTGCCAGCAGTGTCTGGGACTTAAACAATGAGCAGTTCTTC.

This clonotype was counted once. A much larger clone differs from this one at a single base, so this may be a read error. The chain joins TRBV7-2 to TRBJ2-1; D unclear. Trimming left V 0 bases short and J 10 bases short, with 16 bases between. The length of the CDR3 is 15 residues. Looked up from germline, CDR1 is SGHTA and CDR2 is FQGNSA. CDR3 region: CASSLAVGLTYEQFF. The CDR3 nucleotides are TGTGCCAGCAGCTTAGCCGTCGGATTAACCTACGAGCAGTTCTTC.

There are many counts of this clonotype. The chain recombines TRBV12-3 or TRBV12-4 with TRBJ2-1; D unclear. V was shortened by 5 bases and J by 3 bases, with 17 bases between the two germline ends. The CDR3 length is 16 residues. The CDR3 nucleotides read TGTGCCAGCAGTCCCCTAGGACCCGGATACTACAATGAGCAGTTCTTC. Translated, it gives CASSPLGPGYYNEQFF.

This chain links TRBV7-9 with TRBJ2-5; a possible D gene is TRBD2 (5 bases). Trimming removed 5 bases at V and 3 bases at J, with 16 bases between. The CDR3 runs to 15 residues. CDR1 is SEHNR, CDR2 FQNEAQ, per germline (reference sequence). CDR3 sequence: CASSSSGFAKETQYF. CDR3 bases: TGTGCCAGCAGCAGTTCGGGATTCGCAAAAGAGACCCAGTACTTC.

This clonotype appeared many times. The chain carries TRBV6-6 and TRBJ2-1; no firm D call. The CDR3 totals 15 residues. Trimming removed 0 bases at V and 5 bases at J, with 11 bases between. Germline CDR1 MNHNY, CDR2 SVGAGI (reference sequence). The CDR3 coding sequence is TGTGCCAGCAGTTACTCGTCGGCAGGTAACAATGAGCAGTTCTTC. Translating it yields CASSYSSAGNNEQFF.

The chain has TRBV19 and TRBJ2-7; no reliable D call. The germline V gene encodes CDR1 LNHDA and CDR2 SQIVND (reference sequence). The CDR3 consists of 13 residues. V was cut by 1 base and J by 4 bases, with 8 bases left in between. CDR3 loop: CASSIGHLYEQYF. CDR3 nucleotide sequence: TGTGCCAGTAGTATAGGACATTTATACGAGCAGTACTTC. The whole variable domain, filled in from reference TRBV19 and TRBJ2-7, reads DGGITQSPKYLFRKEGQNVTLSCEQNLNHDAMYWYRQDPGQGLRLIYYSQIVNDFQKGDIAEGYSVSREKKESFPLTVTSAQKNPTAFYLCASSIGHLYEQYFGPGTRLTVT.

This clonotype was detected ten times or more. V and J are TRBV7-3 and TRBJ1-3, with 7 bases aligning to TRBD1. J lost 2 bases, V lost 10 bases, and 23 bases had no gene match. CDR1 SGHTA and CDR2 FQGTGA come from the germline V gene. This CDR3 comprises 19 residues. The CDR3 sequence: CAILVQNPNRGLAGNTIYF. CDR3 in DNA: TGTGCCATTCTAGTGCAGAATCCGAATAGGGGGCTGGCTGGAAACACCATATATTTT.